These 32 T cell receptor beta chains were sequenced from one sample in a study of T-cell reconstitution after alpha-beta-depleted transplantation in children (dated by TCRdb to between 2015 and 2016). Interpreted using the paper, the treatment or condition label stands for: allogeneic hematopoietic cell transplantation with graft depleted of TCRalphabeta T cells and CD19 B cells. The library was obtained by PCR. The sequencer listed for this sample is Illumina HiSeq 2500. Molecular barcoding was employed in the preparation of TCR libraries, with unique molecular identifiers being used to normalize TCRbeta repertoire quantification. The public sequencing data were trimmed at Q25 with fastp and processed into clonotypes with MiXCR by TCRdb, which kept only in-frame beta chains. A single entry per CDR3 protein holds the most common genes and DNA from its merged rows. This sample is represented by approximately 630,000 distinct CDR3 sequences; around 12% of them were singletons. The ten biggest clones cover 0.75% to 0.85% of the sample.

The material sequenced was PBMCs, taken before TCRalphabeta/CD19-depleted stem cell transplant. The receptors shown here come from a girl aged 2-15 years with congenital amegakaryocytic thrombocytopenia, due to receive a stem cell transplant.

This clonotype showed up just a few times. The rearrangement uses TRBV12-3 or TRBV12-4 and TRBJ2-1; TRBD1 agrees at 8 bases. With V trimmed by 7 bases and J by 0 bases, 11 bases remained unmatched. The CDR3 totals 17 residues. CDR3 loop: CASTGQGPTHSYNEQFF. CDR3 nucleotides: TGTGCCAGCACCGGACAGGGTCCCACCCACTCCTACAATGAGCAGTTCTTC.

This clonotype has ten or more counts. The J gene is TRBJ2-1, the V gene TRBV29-1; D uncertain. CDR1 SQVTM and CDR2 ANQGSEA come from the germline V gene. The CDR3 sequence is 14 residues long. V shed 2 bases and J shed 4 bases, with 12 bases lying between them. The CDR3 region has the DNA TGCAGCGTTGAAATAAGGGCCGAATACAATGAGCAGTTCTTC. Translated, it gives CSVEIRAEYNEQFF.

In its sample, this clonotype was seen a few times. The chain joins TRBV5-1 to TRBJ2-1; TRBD2 agrees at 11 bases. Per germline, CDR1 SGHRS and CDR2 YFSETQ. The CDR3 covers 16 residues. The V gene end was trimmed by 3 bases and the J gene end by 7 bases; junction bases not matched to a gene: 9. DNA for the CDR3: TGCGCCAGCAGCTCGATATTAGCGGGAGGGCCGAATGAGCAGTTCTTC. Its protein product is CASSSILAGGPNEQFF.

This clonotype showed up many times. The rearrangement links TRBV20-1 to TRBJ2-1; TRBD1 matches at 9 bases. V lost 8 bases, J lost 10 bases, and 9 bases stayed unmatched. Per the germline V gene, CDR1 is DFQATT and CDR2 is SNEGSKA (reference sequence). The CDR3 runs 12 residues. CDR3 bases: TGCAGTTCAGGGGACAGGGTAAGCGAGCAGTTCTTC. It translates to CSSGDRVSEQFF.

This clonotype showed up just once. A much larger clone differs by one base, so this may be a read error. The V gene is TRBV15, the J gene TRBJ2-2; D gene ambiguous. V was pared by 8 bases and J by 5 bases, with 18 bases between. The CDR3 spans 15 residues. From germline, CDR1 is LNHNV and CDR2 YYDKDF (reference sequence). The CDR3, as DNA: TGTGCCACCCTAAGGATCGGACGGCCAACCGGGGAGCTGTTTTTT. Translating gives CATLRIGRPTGELFF.

In this sample, this clonotype turned up many times. V usage is TRBV7-2 and J usage is TRBJ2-4; D is perhaps TRBD1 or TRBD2 (5 bases each). Germline CDR1 reads SGHTA; CDR2 reads FQGNSA. The length of the CDR3 is 13 residues. V lost 2 bases, J lost 7 bases, and 9 bases lay in between. The CDR3 DNA is TGTGCCAGCAGCTTACGGGGCCCTAACATTCAGTACTTC. It codes for CASSLRGPNIQYF.

The rearrangement joins TRBV9 to TRBJ2-1; TRBD1 matches at 9 bases. The CDR3 extends over 14 amino acids. Germline lookup yields CDR1 SGDLS and CDR2 YYNGEE. Trimming removed 0 bases from V and 8 bases from J; junction bases left unmatched: 3. CDR3 nucleotides: TGTGCCAGCAGCGTAGTTGGACAGGGGTATGAGCAGTTCTTC. Translated, it gives CASSVVGQGYEQFF.

This clonotype was found a few times. The chain couples TRBV4-1 to TRBJ1-1, with TRBD1 as a possible D gene (5 bases). Deletions cut 3 bases from V and 0 bases from J, with 14 bases between. The length of the CDR3 is 16 residues. CDR1 is MGHRA and CDR2 is YSYEKL in the germline V gene. CDR3 sequence (DNA): TGCGCCAGCAGCCAGTCGGGGGGGAGCCTGAACACTGAAGCTTTCTTT. Protein: CASSQSGGSLNTEAFF.

This chain joins TRBV4-1 and TRBJ1-4; unclear D gene. The germline gives CDR1 MGHRA, CDR2 YSYEKL. Between the trimmed V and J ends, which lost 0 bases and 7 bases, there was a span of 12 bases. The CDR3 contains 15 residues. CDR3 sequence: CASSQEPRVSEKLFF. In nucleotides, the CDR3 is TGCGCCAGCAGCCAAGAGCCCCGGGTTAGTGAAAAACTGTTTTTT.

V gene TRBV20-1 combines with J gene TRBJ2-1; D perhaps matches TRBD2 (5 bases). Trimming left V 3 bases short and J 9 bases short, with 12 bases between. The CDR3 sequence is 12 residues long. Germline lookup yields CDR1 DFQATT and CDR2 SNEGSKA (reference sequence). CDR3 in amino acids: CSASEFRGEQFF. CDR3 nucleotide sequence: TGCAGTGCTAGCGAGTTTCGGGGTGAGCAGTTCTTC.

This clonotype was recorded at least ten times. This chain joins TRBV12-3 or TRBV12-4 and TRBJ2-1, with D possibly TRBD2 on 6 matching bases. This CDR3 has 17 amino acids. Trimming took 7 bases from V and 10 from J, leaving 29 bases between them. The CDR3 here is CASTNKKGFFLREEQFF. The CDR3 nucleotides read TGTGCCAGCACGAACAAAAAGGGGTTTTTCCTGCGGGAAGAGCAGTTCTTC.

This clonotype was picked up many times. The rearrangement uses TRBV29-1 and TRBJ2-1, with TRBD2 matching 10 bases. The CDR3 extends over 16 amino acids. Germline CDR1 is SQVTM and CDR2 is ANQGSEA. The ends lost 1 base at V and 8 bases at J; junction bases unmatched: 11. The CDR3 DNA reads TGCAGCGTTGAAGGCGAGCTAGCGGGAGAAAGGGATGAGCAGTTCTTC. It codes for CSVEGELAGERDEQFF.

The sample holds many counts of this clonotype. J is TRBJ2-3 and V is TRBV20-1; D gene uncertain. V was clipped by 6 bases and J by 0 bases, with 13 bases between them. The CDR3 totals 14 residues. CDR1 is DFQATT, CDR2 SNEGSKA, per germline (reference sequence). The CDR3 sequence is CSAPAAASTDTQYF. DNA of the CDR3: TGCAGTGCACCAGCAGCAGCTAGCACAGATACGCAGTATTTT.

This clonotype was counted many times. V gene TRBV4-1 combines with J gene TRBJ2-5; possible D gene TRBD1, 5 bases. The CDR3 is 15 amino acids. The V and J ends lost 3 bases and 4 bases respectively, with 15 bases between them. Looked up from germline, CDR1 is MGHRA and CDR2 is YSYEKL. CDR3 in DNA: TGCGCCAGCAGCCATACGGACACCCGAGGAGAGACCCAGTACTTC. Protein sequence: CASSHTDTRGETQYF.

This clonotype was detected a few times. The rearrangement uses TRBV4-1 and TRBJ1-1; the D gene is possibly TRBD1 (5 bases). Germline lookup yields CDR1 MGHRA and CDR2 YSYEKL. V dropped 1 base and J dropped 0 bases, with 12 bases sitting between them. This CDR3 is built from 16 residues. The CDR3 bases are TGCGCCAGCAGCCAAGCCGTGGACAACATGAACACTGAAGCTTTCTTT. Translating it yields CASSQAVDNMNTEAFF.

At least ten counts were recorded for this clonotype. J is TRBJ2-7 and V is TRBV28, with D tentatively TRBD1 or TRBD2 (5 bases each). Germline V lookup: CDR1 MDHEN, CDR2 SYDVKM. This CDR3 has 13 amino acids. Trimming removed 6 bases at V and 3 bases at J, with 12 bases between. The CDR3 loop is CASRGRGYYEQYF. The CDR3 region has the DNA TGTGCCAGCAGGGGACGGGGTTACTACGAGCAGTACTTC.

This clonotype has a count of ten or more. The genes are TRBV15 and TRBJ2-1, with 10 bases identical to TRBD2. V was pared by 1 base and J by 8 bases, with 11 bases of the junction left unmatched. The germline CDR1 and CDR2 sequences are LNHNV and YYDKDF (reference sequence). The CDR3 contains 17 residues. This chain's CDR3 is CATSRVLGLAGVHEQFF. CDR3 nucleotides: TGTGCCACCAGCAGAGTTTTGGGCCTAGCGGGAGTTCATGAGCAGTTCTTC.

Only a few counts were recorded for this clonotype. The gene calls are TRBV20-1 and TRBJ2-3; D may be TRBD2 (6 bases). CDR1 DFQATT and CDR2 SNEGSKA come from the germline V gene (reference sequence). The CDR3 covers 19 residues. V lost 6 bases, J lost 2 bases, and 30 bases lay in between. The DNA of the CDR3 is TGCAGTGCGCCGAAGGGACTCGAAGACGCGGTCCGCTTCACAGATACGCAGTATTTT. Protein sequence: CSAPKGLEDAVRFTDTQYF.

This clonotype was detected many times. The genes are TRBV5-1 and TRBJ2-3; TRBD2 aligns across 8 bases. CDR1 SGHRS and CDR2 YFSETQ come from the germline V gene. J lost 4 bases, V lost 2 bases, and 3 bases had no gene match. CDR3 length: 14 residues. The CDR3 is CASSLLAAADTQYF. In nucleotides, the CDR3 is TGCGCCAGCAGCTTACTAGCGGCCGCAGATACGCAGTATTTT.

V is TRBV20-1 and J is TRBJ2-5, with D possibly being TRBD1 or TRBD2 (6 bases each). This CDR3 is built from 15 residues. Germline V gene sequence: CDR1 DFQATT, CDR2 SNEGSKA (reference sequence). V was pared by 4 bases and J by 3 bases, with 18 bases between. CDR3 in amino acids: CSAKMGGEMKETQYF. The CDR3 DNA reads as TGCAGTGCTAAGATGGGGGGCGAGATGAAAGAGACCCAGTACTTC.

Many counts were recorded for this clonotype. The chain couples TRBV27 to TRBJ2-3; D is possibly TRBD1 or TRBD2 (5 bases each). Germline lookup yields CDR1 MNHEY and CDR2 SMNVEV (reference sequence). V gave up 6 bases and J gave up 5 bases, with 15 bases separating them. The CDR3 totals 14 residues. Here the CDR3 reads CASSFGSRGDTQYF. The DNA of the CDR3 is TGTGCCAGCAGCTTCGGGTCGAGGGGAGATACGCAGTATTTT.

This sequence joins TRBV20-1 and TRBJ1-6; tentative D call: TRBD1 (5 bases). The CDR3 runs 16 residues. V dropped 1 base and J dropped 6 bases, with 16 bases sitting between them. Germline CDR1 and CDR2: DFQATT and SNEGSKA (reference sequence). Written as DNA, the CDR3 is TGCAGTGCTAGAGCTCCCCCGGCAGGGCCTAATTCACCCCTCCACTTT. This translates into CSARAPPAGPNSPLHF.

The chain has TRBV12-3 or TRBV12-4 and TRBJ2-7; D gene unclear. This CDR3 region has 12 residues. The V gene lost 6 bases and the J gene lost 7 bases, with 13 bases spanning the gap. The CDR3 loop reads CASRMESREQYF. CDR3 coding DNA: TGTGCCAGCAGAATGGAGAGTCGGGAGCAGTACTTC.

This clonotype appeared many times. The chain recombines TRBV7-9 with TRBJ2-1; 8 nucleotides line up with TRBD2. The CDR3 runs 14 residues. V shed 4 bases and J 9 bases; nucleotides not matched to a gene: 8. The germline V gene encodes CDR1 SEHNR and CDR2 FQNEAQ (reference sequence). The CDR3 DNA sequence: TGTGCCAGCAGCTGGGAAGCGGGAGTTGTTGAGCAGTTCTTC. Residues: CASSWEAGVVEQFF.

This clonotype was recorded many times. V and J are TRBV6-5 and TRBJ1-6; D remains unclear. Germline V gene data show CDR1 as MNHEY and CDR2 as SVGAGI. V was clipped by 8 bases and J by 5 bases, with 7 bases between them. This CDR3 is 12 amino acids long. CDR3 residues: CASGQNNSPLHF. As DNA, the CDR3 is TGTGCCAGCGGGCAGAATAATTCACCCCTCCACTTT.

Notes on this clonotype: The conserved phenylalanine or tryptophan normally closing the CDR3 is absent here, so this likely arose from a read error. The rearrangement links TRBV6-1 to TRBJ1-5; a weak D match, TRBD1 (6 bases). CDR1 and CDR2 (germline): MNHNS, SASEGT. This CDR3 is 14 amino acids long. V lost 6 bases to trimming and J lost 0 bases, with 9 bases between them. CDR3 sequence: CASRDSDSNQPQHS. In DNA, the CDR3 is TGTGCCAGCAGGGACAGCGATAGCAATCAGCCCCAGCATTCT.

Only a few counts were recorded for this clonotype. The rearrangement joins TRBV7-9 to TRBJ2-5, with D uncertain. This CDR3 contains 15 residues. Trimming stripped 0 bases from V and 3 bases from J, with 11 bases between. Germline-derived CDR1 and CDR2 are SEHNR and FQNEAQ (reference sequence). The CDR3 region has the DNA TGTGCCAGCAGCTTAGCTGCGGTCCTTAAAGAGACCCAGTACTTC. Translated: CASSLAAVLKETQYF.

The chain carries TRBV7-9 and TRBJ2-3, with TRBD2 matching 10 bases. The germline CDR1 and CDR2 sequences are SEHNR and FQNEAQ (reference sequence). The CDR3 spans 16 residues. Unmatched junction bases numbered 6, after V lost 3 bases and J lost 3 bases. DNA of the CDR3: TGTGCCAGCAGCTTTTCCGCTAGCGGGAGAACAGATACGCAGTATTTT. Residues: CASSFSASGRTDTQYF. The full variable domain, in which reference TRBV7-9 and TRBJ2-3 provide the parts outside the CDR3, is DTGVSQNPRHKITKRGQNVTFRCDPISEHNRLYWYRQTLGQGPEFLTYFQNEAQLEKSRLLSDRFSAERPKGSFSTLEIQRTEQGDSAMYLCASSFSASGRTDTQYFGPGTRLTVL.

This clonotype has at least ten counts. This chain links TRBV20-1 with TRBJ2-1; 10 nucleotides agree with TRBD2. This CDR3 is built from 14 residues. Looked up from germline, CDR1 is DFQATT and CDR2 is SNEGSKA (reference sequence). Trimming removed 6 bases from V and 6 bases from J; junction bases left unmatched: 8. CDR3 nucleotide sequence: TGCAGTGCGCCCGGGGTAGCGGGAGGCAATGAGCAGTTCTTC. It yields the protein CSAPGVAGGNEQFF.

This clonotype was observed a few times. This sequence joins TRBV20-1 and TRBJ2-3, with a possible D match to TRBD2 (6 bases). This CDR3 has 17 amino acids. V lost 4 bases and J 2 bases, leaving 22 bases between the germline ends. The V gene's germline CDR1 is DFQATT and CDR2 SNEGSKA (reference sequence). Written as DNA, the CDR3 is TGCAGTGCTATATACCCCGGGAGCAAGGGCCCCACAGATACGCAGTATTTT. Translated, it gives CSAIYPGSKGPTDTQYF.

In this sample, this clonotype turned up a few times. The chain is built from TRBV20-1 and TRBJ2-3; TRBD2 aligns across 7 bases. V lost 3 bases, J lost 0 bases, and 12 bases stayed unmatched. The germline gives CDR1 DFQATT, CDR2 SNEGSKA (reference sequence). CDR3 size: 17 residues. The CDR3 loop is CSASIPSSGVSTDTQYF. The CDR3 nucleotides are TGCAGTGCTAGCATTCCATCTAGCGGCGTAAGCACAGATACGCAGTATTTT.

This clonotype was picked up many times. The chain links TRBV24-1 to TRBJ2-3; no clear D gene. Trimming stripped 7 bases from V and 3 bases from J, with 7 bases between. Per the germline V gene, CDR1 is KGHDR and CDR2 is SFDVKD. This CDR3 is 12 amino acids long. CDR3 in DNA: TGTGCCACCAGCTCCCGGACAGATACGCAGTATTTT. Protein: CATSSRTDTQYF.